A selection of T cell receptor beta chains follows, all from one sample in a study of PD-1 blockade in classical Hodgkin lymphoma. The data were produced by immunoSEQ multiplex PCR, yet TCRdb's version contains in-frame clones alone and is incomplete. The sample yields some 100,000 clones, roughly 89% seen once. Sequences were derived from peripheral blood mononuclear cells (PBMCs), sampled at baseline. These TCRs come from a human donor with classical Hodgkin lymphoma. The CDR3 runs from the conserved cysteine through the conserved F or W. Each record gives: D gene, J gene, V gene, clone size, CDR3 DNA, CDR3 protein. The D gene is left open where the match is weak. Expanded clones are given a class, and other clones once, few, many or no size at all.

d_call: TRBD2; j_call: TRBJ2-3; v_call: TRBV29-1; clone_size: .; cdr3_nt: TGCAGCGTTGAGGAGCCTAGCGGGAGGCGCACAGATACGCAGTATTTT; cdr3_aa: CSVEEPSGRRTDTQYF
d_call: TRBD2; j_call: TRBJ2-3; v_call: TRBV29-1; clone_size: .; cdr3_nt: TGCAGCGTTGAACTGCCTAGCGGGAACACAGATACGCAGTATTTT; cdr3_aa: CSVELPSGNTDTQYF
d_call: .; j_call: TRBJ1-1; v_call: TRBV14; clone_size: .; cdr3_nt: TGTGCCAGCAGCCTACAGGGTGGGGTCCGCACTGAAGCTTTCTTT; cdr3_aa: CASSLQGGVRTEAFF
d_call: TRBD2; j_call: TRBJ2-1; v_call: TRBV5-4; clone_size: few; cdr3_nt: TGTGCCAGCAGCTTGGTGTGGGGCTCGGGACTAGCGGACTTCGGGGAGCAGTTCTTC; cdr3_aa: CASSLVWGSGLADFGEQFF
d_call: .; j_call: TRBJ1-1; v_call: TRBV7-8; clone_size: .; cdr3_nt: TGTGCCAGCAGCTTAGTCGGGGGCAGAACGAACACTGAAGCTTTCTTT; cdr3_aa: CASSLVGGRTNTEAFF
d_call: .; j_call: TRBJ2-1; v_call: TRBV5-1; clone_size: .; cdr3_nt: TGCGCCAGCAGCTTTGGCCGGACCACATATTATGAGCAGTTCTTC; cdr3_aa: CASSFGRTTYYEQFF
d_call: .; j_call: TRBJ1-1; v_call: TRBV18; clone_size: .; cdr3_nt: TGTGCCAGCTCGCCGGGGGGGGACACTGAAGCTTTCTTT; cdr3_aa: CASSPGGDTEAFF
d_call: .; j_call: TRBJ1-2; v_call: TRBV28; clone_size: .; cdr3_nt: TGTGCCAGCCTCTTAGCCCCTCTCGGCTACACCTTC; cdr3_aa: CASLLAPLGYTF
d_call: TRBD1; j_call: TRBJ2-7; v_call: TRBV7-9; clone_size: .; cdr3_nt: TGTGCCAGCAGCTACGACAGGGGGTCCTACGAGCAGTACTTC; cdr3_aa: CASSYDRGSYEQYF
d_call: .; j_call: TRBJ2-7; v_call: TRBV6-1; clone_size: .; cdr3_nt: TGTGCCAGCAGTGAACCAGAGTACGAGCAGTACTTC; cdr3_aa: CASSEPEYEQYF
d_call: TRBD1; j_call: TRBJ2-1; v_call: TRBV5-6; clone_size: .; cdr3_nt: TGTGCCAGCAGCTTGGGGACAGGGGAACATTTAAATGAGCAGTTCTTC; cdr3_aa: CASSLGTGEHLNEQFF
d_call: TRBD2; j_call: TRBJ2-5; v_call: TRBV29-1; clone_size: .; cdr3_nt: TGCAGCGTTGGGGCACTAGCGGGAGGTTCCGGGGAGACCCAGTACTTC; cdr3_aa: CSVGALAGGSGETQYF
d_call: .; j_call: TRBJ1-1; v_call: TRBV25-1; clone_size: .; cdr3_nt: TGTGCCAGCAGTGTTTCGACTGAAGCTTTCTTT; cdr3_aa: CASSVSTEAFF
d_call: .; j_call: TRBJ1-3; v_call: TRBV30; clone_size: .; cdr3_nt: TGTGCCTCTGACAAGCGAAACACCATATATTTT; cdr3_aa: CASDKRNTIYF
d_call: .; j_call: TRBJ1-5; v_call: TRBV10-3; clone_size: .; cdr3_nt: TGTGCCATCAGTGAGTCGGGGCAGGATCATCAGCCCCAGCATTTT; cdr3_aa: CAISESGQDHQPQHF
d_call: TRBD1; j_call: TRBJ1-2; v_call: TRBV18; clone_size: .; cdr3_nt: TGTGCCAGCTCACCTTCCGGACAGGGGGATCAATTGAGTGGCTACACCTTC; cdr3_aa: CASSPSGQGDQLSGYTF